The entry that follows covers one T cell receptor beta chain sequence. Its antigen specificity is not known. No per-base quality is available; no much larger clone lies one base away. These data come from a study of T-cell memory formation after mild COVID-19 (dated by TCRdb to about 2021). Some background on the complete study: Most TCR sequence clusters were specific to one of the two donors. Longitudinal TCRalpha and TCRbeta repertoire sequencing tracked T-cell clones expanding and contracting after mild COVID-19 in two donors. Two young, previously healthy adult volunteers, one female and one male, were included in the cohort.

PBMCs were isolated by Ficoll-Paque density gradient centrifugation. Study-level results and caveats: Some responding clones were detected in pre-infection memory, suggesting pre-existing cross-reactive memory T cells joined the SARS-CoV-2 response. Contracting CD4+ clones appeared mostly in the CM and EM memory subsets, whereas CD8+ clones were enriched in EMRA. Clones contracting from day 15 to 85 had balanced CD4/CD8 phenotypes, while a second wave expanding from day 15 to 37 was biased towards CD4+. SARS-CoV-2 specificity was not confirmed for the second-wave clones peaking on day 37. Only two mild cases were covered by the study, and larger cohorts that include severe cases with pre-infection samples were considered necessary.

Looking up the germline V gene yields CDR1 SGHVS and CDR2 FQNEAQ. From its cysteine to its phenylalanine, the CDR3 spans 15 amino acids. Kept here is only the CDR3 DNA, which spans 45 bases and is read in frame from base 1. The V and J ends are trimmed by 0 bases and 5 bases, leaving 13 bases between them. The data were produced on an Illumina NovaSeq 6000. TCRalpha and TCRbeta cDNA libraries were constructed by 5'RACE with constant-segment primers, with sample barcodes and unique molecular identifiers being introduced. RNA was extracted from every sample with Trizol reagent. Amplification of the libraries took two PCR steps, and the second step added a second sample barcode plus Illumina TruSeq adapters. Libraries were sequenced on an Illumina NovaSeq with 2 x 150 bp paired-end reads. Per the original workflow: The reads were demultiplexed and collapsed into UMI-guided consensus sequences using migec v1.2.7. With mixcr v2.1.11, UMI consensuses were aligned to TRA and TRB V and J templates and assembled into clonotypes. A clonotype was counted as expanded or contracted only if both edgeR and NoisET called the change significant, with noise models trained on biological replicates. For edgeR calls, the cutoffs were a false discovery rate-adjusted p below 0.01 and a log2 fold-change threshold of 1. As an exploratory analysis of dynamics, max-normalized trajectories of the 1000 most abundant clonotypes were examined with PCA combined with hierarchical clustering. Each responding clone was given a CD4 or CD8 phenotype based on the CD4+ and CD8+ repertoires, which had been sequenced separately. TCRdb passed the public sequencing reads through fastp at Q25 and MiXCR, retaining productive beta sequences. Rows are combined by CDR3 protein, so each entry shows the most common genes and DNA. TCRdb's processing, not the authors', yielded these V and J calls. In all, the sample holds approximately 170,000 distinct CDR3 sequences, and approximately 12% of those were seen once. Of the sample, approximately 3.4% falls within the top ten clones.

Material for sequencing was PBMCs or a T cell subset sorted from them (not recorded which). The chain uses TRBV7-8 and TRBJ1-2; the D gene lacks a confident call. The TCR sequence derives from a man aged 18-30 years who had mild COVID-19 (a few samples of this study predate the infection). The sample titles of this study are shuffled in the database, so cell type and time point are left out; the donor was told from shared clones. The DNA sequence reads TGTGCCAGCAGCTTAGCCGTAGGAGGTGTTTATGGCTACACCTTC. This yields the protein CASSLAVGGVYGYTF.